This passage covers 2 T cell receptor beta chains from one sample sequenced in a study of Tregs in tolerant kidney transplant recipients. TCRdb keeps only in-frame clones here, not all; method: immunoSEQ multiplex PCR. The table includes approximately 60,000 clones, about 87% detected once. Related graft donors supplied nonmyeloablative bone marrow transplants, and mixed chimerism was transient. The sequencing used CD4+ T cells from blood (PBMCs), collected 6 months after the transplant. The receptors shown here come from a human patient who received a combined kidney and bone marrow transplant. Some T cells may be the graft donor's.

V usage is TRBV7-2 and J usage is TRBJ2-7; D is possibly TRBD1 (7 bases). The germline V gene encodes CDR1 SGHTA and CDR2 FQGNSA. The germline V and J ends were trimmed by 2 bases and 4 bases, with 12 bases remaining between them. The length of the CDR3 is 14 residues. CDR3 region: CASSLQGGRYEQYF. CDR3 DNA: TGTGCCAGCAGCTTACAGGGGGGCCGATACGAGCAGTACTTC.

The chain employs TRBV29-1 and TRBJ2-3; TRBD1 matches at 7 bases. The CDR3 has 17 residues. Germline V gives CDR1 SQVTM, CDR2 ANQGSEA. Trimming removed 4 bases from V and 3 bases from J; junction bases left unmatched: 16. This CDR3 reads CSVGRGKGGVETDTQYF. The CDR3 DNA is TGCAGCGTTGGAAGAGGAAAAGGGGGCGTTGAAACAGATACGCAGTATTTT.